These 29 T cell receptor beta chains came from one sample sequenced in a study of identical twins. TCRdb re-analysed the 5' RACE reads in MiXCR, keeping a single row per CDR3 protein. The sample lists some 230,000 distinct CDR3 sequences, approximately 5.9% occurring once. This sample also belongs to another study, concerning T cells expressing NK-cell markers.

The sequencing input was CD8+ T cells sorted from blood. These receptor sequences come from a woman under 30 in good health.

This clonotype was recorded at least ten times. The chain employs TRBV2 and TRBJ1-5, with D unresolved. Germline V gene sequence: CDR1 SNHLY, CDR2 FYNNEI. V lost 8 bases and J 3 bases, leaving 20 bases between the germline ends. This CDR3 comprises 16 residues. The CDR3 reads CASGSLVGSSNQPQHF. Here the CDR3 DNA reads TGTGCCAGCGGATCCTTGGTTGGGAGTTCCAATCAGCCCCAGCATTTT.

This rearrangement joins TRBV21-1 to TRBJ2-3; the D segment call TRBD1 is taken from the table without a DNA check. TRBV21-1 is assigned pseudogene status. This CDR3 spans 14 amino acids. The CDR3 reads CASSKARGTGKSYF. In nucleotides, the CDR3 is TGTGCCAGCAGCAAAGCGCGCGGGACAGGGAAATCGTATTTT.

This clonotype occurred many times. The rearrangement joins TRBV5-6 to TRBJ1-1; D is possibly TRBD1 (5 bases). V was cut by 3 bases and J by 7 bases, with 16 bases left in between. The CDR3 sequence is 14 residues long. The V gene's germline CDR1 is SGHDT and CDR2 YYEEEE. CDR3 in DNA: TGTGCCAGCAGCTGGGGCTCGGGGGGGATTGAAGCTTTCTTT. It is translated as CASSWGSGGIEAFF. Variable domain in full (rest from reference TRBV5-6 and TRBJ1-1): DAGVTQSPTHLIKTRGQQVTLRCSPKSGHDTVSWYQQALGQGPQFIFQYYEEEERQRGNFPDRFSGHQFPNYSSELNVNALLLGDSALYLCASSWGSGGIEAFFGQGTRLTVV.

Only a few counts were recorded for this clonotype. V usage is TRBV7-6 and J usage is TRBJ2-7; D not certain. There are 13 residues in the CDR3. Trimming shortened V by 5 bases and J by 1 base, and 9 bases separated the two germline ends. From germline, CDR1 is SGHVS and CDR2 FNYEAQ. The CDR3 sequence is CASSHSPSYEQYF. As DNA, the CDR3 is TGTGCCAGCAGCCACAGTCCGTCCTACGAGCAGTACTTC.

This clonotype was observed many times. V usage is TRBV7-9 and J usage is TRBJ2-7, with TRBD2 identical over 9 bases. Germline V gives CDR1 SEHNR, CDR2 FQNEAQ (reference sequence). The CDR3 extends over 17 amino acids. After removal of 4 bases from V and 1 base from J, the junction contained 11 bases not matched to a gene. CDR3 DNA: TGTGCCAGCAGCTCCCTCAGCGGGGGGTACTCGTCCTACGAGCAGTACTTC. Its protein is CASSSLSGGYSSYEQYF. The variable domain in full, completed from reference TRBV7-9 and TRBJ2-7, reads DTGVSQNPRHKITKRGQNVTFRCDPISEHNRLYWYRQTLGQGPEFLTYFQNEAQLEKSRLLSDRFSAERPKGSFSTLEIQRTEQGDSAMYLCASSSLSGGYSSYEQYFGPGTRLTVT.

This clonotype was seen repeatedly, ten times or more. CDR3 region: CASSEFGLAGETQYF. The CDR3 DNA follows: TGTGCCAGCAGTGAATTCGGTCTAGCCGGGGAGACCCAGTACTTC. The V gene is TRBV25-1, the J gene TRBJ2-5; possible D gene TRBD2, 5 bases. The CDR3 loop spans 15 amino acids. Trimming removed 1 base from V and 5 bases from J, with 14 bases in between. The germline CDR1 and CDR2 sequences are MGHDK and SYGVNS.

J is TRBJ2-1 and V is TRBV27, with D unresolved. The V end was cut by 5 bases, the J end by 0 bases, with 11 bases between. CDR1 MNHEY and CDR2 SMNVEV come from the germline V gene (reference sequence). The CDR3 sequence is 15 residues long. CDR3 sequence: CASSATKSSYNEQFF. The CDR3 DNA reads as TGTGCCAGCAGTGCGACAAAAAGCTCCTACAATGAGCAGTTCTTC.

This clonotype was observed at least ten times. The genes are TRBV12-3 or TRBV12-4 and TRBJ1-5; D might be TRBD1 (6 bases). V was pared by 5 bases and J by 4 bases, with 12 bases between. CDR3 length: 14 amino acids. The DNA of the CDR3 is TGTGCCAGCAGTAAAACAGGGACGAATCAGCCCCAGCATTTT. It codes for CASSKTGTNQPQHF.

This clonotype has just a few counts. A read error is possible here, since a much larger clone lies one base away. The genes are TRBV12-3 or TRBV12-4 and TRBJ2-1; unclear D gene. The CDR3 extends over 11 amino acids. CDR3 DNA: TGTTCCAGCAGTTTATCAGTTGAGCAGTTCTTC. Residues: CSSSLSVEQFF.

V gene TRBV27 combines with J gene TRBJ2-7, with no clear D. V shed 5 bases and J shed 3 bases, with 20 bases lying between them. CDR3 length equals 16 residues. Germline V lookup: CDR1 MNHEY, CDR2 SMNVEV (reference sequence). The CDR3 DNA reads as TGTGCCAGCAGTCCAAGCCCCGATATGACATACTACGAGCAGTACTTC. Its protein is CASSPSPDMTYYEQYF.

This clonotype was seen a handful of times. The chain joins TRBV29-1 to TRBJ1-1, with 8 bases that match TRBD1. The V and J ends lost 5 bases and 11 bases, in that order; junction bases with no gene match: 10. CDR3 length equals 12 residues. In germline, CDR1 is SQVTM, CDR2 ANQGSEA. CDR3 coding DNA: TGCAGCGTTTACCGGACAGGGTCTATGGCTTTCTTT. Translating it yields CSVYRTGSMAFF.

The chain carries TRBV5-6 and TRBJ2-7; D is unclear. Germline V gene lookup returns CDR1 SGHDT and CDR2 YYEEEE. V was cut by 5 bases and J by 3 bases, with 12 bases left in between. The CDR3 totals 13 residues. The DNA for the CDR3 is TGTGCCAGCAGGAGACAAGGTGTCTACGAGCAGTACTTC. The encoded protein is CASRRQGVYEQYF.

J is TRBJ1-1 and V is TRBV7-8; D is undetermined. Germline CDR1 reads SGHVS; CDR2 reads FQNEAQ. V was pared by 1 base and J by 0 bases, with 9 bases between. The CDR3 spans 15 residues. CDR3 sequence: CASSLEGGVNTEAFF. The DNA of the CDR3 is TGTGCCAGCAGCTTAGAGGGTGGAGTGAACACTGAAGCTTTCTTT.

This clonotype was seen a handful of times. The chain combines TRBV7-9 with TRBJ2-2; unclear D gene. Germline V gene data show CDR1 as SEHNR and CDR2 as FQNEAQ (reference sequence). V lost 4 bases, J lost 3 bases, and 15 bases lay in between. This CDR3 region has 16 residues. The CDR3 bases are TGTGCCAGCAGCTCCCTCGGTGCTGGTGACACCGGGGAGCTGTTTTTT. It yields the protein CASSSLGAGDTGELFF.

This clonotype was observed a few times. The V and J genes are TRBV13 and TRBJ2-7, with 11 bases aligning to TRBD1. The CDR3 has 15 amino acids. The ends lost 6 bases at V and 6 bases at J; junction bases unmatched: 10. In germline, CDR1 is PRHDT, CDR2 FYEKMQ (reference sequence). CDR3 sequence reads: CASSSDRGLPSEQYF. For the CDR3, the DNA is TGTGCCAGCAGTTCGGACAGGGGGCTACCGTCCGAGCAGTACTTC.

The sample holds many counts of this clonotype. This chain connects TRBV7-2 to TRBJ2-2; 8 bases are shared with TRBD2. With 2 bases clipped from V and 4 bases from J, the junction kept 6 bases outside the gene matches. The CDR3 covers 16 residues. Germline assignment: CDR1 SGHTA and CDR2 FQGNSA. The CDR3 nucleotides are TGTGCCAGCAGCTTACGTGCGGGAGGCGTCACCGGGGAGCTGTTTTTT. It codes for CASSLRAGGVTGELFF.

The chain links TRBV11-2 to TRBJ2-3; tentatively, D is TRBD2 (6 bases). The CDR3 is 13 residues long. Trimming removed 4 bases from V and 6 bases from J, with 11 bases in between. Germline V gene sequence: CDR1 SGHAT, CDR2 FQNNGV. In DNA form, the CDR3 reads TGTGCCAGCAGCTACGGAAGCGGGGATACGCAGTATTTT. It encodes CASSYGSGDTQYF.

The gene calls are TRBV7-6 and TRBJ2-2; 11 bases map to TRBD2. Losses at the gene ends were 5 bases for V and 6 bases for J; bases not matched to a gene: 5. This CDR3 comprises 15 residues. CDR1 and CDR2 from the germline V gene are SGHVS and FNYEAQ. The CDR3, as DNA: TGTGCCAGCAGCCTGATTAGCGGGGGGGCCGGGGAGCTGTTTTTT. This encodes CASSLISGGAGELFF.

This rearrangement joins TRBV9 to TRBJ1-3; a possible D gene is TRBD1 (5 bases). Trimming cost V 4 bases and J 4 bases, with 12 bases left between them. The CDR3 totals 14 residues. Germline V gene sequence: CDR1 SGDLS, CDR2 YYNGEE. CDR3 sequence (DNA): TGTGCCAGCAGCCTCTGGCAGGGAGGAAACACCATATATTTT. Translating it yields CASSLWQGGNTIYF.

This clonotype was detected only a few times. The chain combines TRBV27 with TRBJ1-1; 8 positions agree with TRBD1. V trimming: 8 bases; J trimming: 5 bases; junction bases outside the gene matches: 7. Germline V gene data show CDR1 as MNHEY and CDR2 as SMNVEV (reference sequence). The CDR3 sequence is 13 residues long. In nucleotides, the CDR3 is TGTGCCAGCGGACACCACAGGGGGACTGAAGCTTTCTTT. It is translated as CASGHHRGTEAFF.

The CDR3: CASSYGRVTSVGYTF. The CDR3, as DNA: TGTGCCAGCAGTTACGGCAGGGTAACATCGGTCGGCTACACCTTC. This rearrangement joins TRBV6-5 to TRBJ1-2; D is possibly TRBD1 (5 bases). Trimming stripped 2 bases from V and 8 bases from J, with 18 bases between. The CDR3 consists of 15 residues. Per germline, CDR1 MNHEY and CDR2 SVGAGI.

The chain's CDR3 is CASSSLTGEEETQYF. In DNA form, the CDR3 reads TGTGCCAGCAGTTCCTTGACAGGGGAGGAAGAGACCCAGTACTTC. V and J are TRBV27 and TRBJ2-5; 8 nucleotides line up with TRBD1. Germline CDR1 MNHEY, CDR2 SMNVEV (reference sequence). The length of the CDR3 is 15 residues. V gave up 4 bases and J gave up 3 bases; unmatched junction bases: 7.

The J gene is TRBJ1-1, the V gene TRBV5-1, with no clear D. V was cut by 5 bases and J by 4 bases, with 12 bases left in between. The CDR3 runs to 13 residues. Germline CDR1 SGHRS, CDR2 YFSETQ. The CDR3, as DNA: TGCGCCAGCAGAGTCCCGGGTGGCACTGAAGCTTTCTTT. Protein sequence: CASRVPGGTEAFF. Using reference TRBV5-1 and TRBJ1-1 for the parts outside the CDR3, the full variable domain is KAGVTQTPRYLIKTRGQQVTLSCSPISGHRSVSWYQQTPGQGLQFLFEYFSETQRNKGNFPGRFSGRQFSNSRSEMNVSTLELGDSALYLCASRVPGGTEAFFGQGTRLTVV.

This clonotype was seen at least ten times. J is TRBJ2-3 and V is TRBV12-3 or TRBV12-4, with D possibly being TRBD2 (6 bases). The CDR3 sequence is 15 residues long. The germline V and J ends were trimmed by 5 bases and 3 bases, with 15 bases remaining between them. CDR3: CASSGLLGPTDTQYF. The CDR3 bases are TGTGCCAGCAGTGGACTACTTGGTCCAACAGATACGCAGTATTTT.

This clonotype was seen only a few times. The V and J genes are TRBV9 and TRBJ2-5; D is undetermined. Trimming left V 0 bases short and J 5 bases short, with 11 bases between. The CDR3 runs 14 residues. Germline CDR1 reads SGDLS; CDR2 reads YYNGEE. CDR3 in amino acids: CASSVGPGGETQYF. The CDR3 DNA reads TGTGCCAGCAGCGTAGGGCCAGGTGGGGAGACCCAGTACTTC.

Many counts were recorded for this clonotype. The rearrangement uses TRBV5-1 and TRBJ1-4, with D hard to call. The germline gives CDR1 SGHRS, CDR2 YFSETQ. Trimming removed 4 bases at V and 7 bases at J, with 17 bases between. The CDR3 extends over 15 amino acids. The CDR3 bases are TGCGCCAGCAGCCAGCCCCAGTCCGGCAGTGAAAAACTGTTTTTT. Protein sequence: CASSQPQSGSEKLFF.

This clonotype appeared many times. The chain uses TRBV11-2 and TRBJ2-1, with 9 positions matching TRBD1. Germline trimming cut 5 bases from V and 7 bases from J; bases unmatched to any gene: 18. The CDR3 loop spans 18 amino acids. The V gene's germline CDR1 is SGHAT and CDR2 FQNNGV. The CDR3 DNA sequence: TGTGCCAGCAGCCAACTCCTACAGGGGGCGGCCGGTTTAAATGAGCAGTTCTTC. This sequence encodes CASSQLLQGAAGLNEQFF.

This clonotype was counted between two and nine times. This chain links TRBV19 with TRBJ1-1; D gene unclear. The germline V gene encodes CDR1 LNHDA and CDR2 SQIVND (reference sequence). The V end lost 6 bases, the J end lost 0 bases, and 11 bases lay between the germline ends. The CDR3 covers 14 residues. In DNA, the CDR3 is TGTGCCAGTAGCGCGGGCGGGGTGAACACTGAAGCTTTCTTT. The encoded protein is CASSAGGVNTEAFF.

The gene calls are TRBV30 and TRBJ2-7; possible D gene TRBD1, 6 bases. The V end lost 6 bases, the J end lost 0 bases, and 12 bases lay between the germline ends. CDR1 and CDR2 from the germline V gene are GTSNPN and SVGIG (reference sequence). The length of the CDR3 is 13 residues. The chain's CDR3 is CACRTGHSYEQYF. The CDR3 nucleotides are TGTGCCTGCCGTACGGGACACTCCTACGAGCAGTACTTC.